Shown below are 27 T cell receptor beta chains from a single sample sequenced in a study of T cell responses to AZD1222 COVID-19 vaccine. TCRdb keeps only in-frame clones here, not all; method: immunoSEQ multiplex PCR. This sample has more than 100,000 clones, with 75% to 95% found just once. The sequenced sample was peripheral blood, obtained 28 days after the second AZD1222 dose. Receptor source: an adult who received the AZD1222 COVID-19 vaccine.

The J gene is TRBJ1-2, the V gene TRBV24-1, with D maybe TRBD1 (6 bases). Per germline, CDR1 KGHDR and CDR2 SFDVKD. The CDR3 totals 14 residues. V was shortened by 5 bases and J by 3 bases, with 12 bases between the two germline ends. The CDR3 DNA reads as TGTGCCACCAGTGCTAGAGGGGGGGACTATGGCTACACCTTC. Translation: CATSARGGDYGYTF.

Concerning this clone: The junction and the germline gene differ at one end; a read error may be behind it. V is TRBV7-7 and J is TRBJ1-4; the D gene is possibly TRBD1 (6 bases). This CDR3 comprises 18 residues. Per germline, CDR1 SSHAT and CDR2 FNYEAQ (reference sequence). This CDR3 reads CASSLEVGTGILNEKLFF. The CDR3 coding sequence is TGTGCTAGCAGCTTAGAGGTCGGCACAGGGATACTGAATGAAAAACTGTTTTTT.

The CDR3 DNA follows: TGTGCCAGCAGGCCGAGGGAAGCTGGGGCCAACGTCCTGACTTTC. Its translation is CASRPREAGANVLTF. The V call is TRBV2, the J call TRBJ2-6; tentatively, D is TRBD2 (5 bases). V was clipped by 6 bases and J by 2 bases, with 11 bases between them. Germline CDR1 is SNHLY and CDR2 is FYNNEI. The CDR3 has 15 amino acids.

V gene TRBV27 combines with J gene TRBJ1-4; no reliable D call. CDR1 is MNHEY and CDR2 is SMNVEV in the germline V gene (reference sequence). The CDR3 has 15 residues. Deletions cut 3 bases from V and 0 bases from J, with 8 bases between. Written as DNA, the CDR3 is TGTGCCAGCAGTTTTCAGGCTGCAACTAATGAAAAACTGTTTTTT. As protein: CASSFQAATNEKLFF.

The chain joins TRBV6-1 to TRBJ2-5; D remains ambiguous. Trimming removed 2 bases from V and 5 bases from J, with 12 bases in between. The CDR3 sequence is 14 residues long. The germline gives CDR1 MNHNS, CDR2 SASEGT. CDR3 sequence (DNA): TGTGCCAGCAGTGAATGGACCCTCGGGGAGACCCAGTACTTC. Translation: CASSEWTLGETQYF.

V gene TRBV28 combines with J gene TRBJ1-2; 10 bases agree with TRBD1. The CDR3 is made up of 15 amino acids. CDR1 and CDR2 from the germline V gene are MDHEN and SYDVKM. Unmatched junction bases numbered 5, after V lost 5 bases and J lost 2 bases. As DNA, the CDR3 is TGTGCCAGCAGTGCAATGACAGGGGGCAACTATGGCTACACCTTC. Its translation: CASSAMTGGNYGYTF.

This chain links TRBV19 with TRBJ1-1; TRBD1 matches 7 bases. The CDR3 covers 16 residues. The V segment lost 7 bases and the J segment 3 bases; nucleotides outside the gene matches: 14. Germline V gene data show CDR1 as LNHDA and CDR2 as SQIVND (reference sequence). The DNA for the CDR3 is TGTGCCAGTAAGTTGACAGGGTTTGGTGGCGACACTGAAGCTTTCTTT. It yields the protein CASKLTGFGGDTEAFF.

This chain joins TRBV9 and TRBJ1-1, with D perhaps TRBD1 (6 bases). V was clipped by 0 bases and J by 13 bases, with 25 bases between them. Germline V gene data show CDR1 as SGDLS and CDR2 as YYNGEE. This CDR3 is 16 amino acids long. In DNA form, the CDR3 reads TGTGCCAGCAGCGTAGTATCGGGGGCCGTTTTCCCCTATGGTTTCTTT. This encodes CASSVVSGAVFPYGFF.

This chain uses TRBV2 with TRBJ1-2; D possibly corresponds to TRBD1 (6 bases). The CDR3 length is 13 residues. V gave up 4 bases and J gave up 8 bases, with 14 bases separating them. Germline V gene data show CDR1 as SNHLY and CDR2 as FYNNEI. The CDR3 coding sequence is TGTGCCAGCAGTGTGGCAGGGGCCGGGGGCTACACCTTC. It codes for CASSVAGAGGYTF. Using reference TRBV2 and TRBJ1-2 for the parts outside the CDR3, the full variable domain is EPEVTQTPSHQVTQMGQEVILRCVPISNHLYFYWYRQILGQKVEFLVSFYNNEISEKSEIFDDQFSVERPDGSNFTLKIRSTKLEDSAMYFCASSVAGAGGYTFGSGTRLTVV.

Notes on this clone: At the DNA level, this CDR3 is encoded by other sequences in the same sample as well. The V and J genes are TRBV5-6 and TRBJ2-6; no firm D call. This CDR3 region has 15 residues. Germline V gene sequence: CDR1 SGHDT, CDR2 YYEEEE. The ends were cut back, 0 bases at V and 0 bases at J, with 4 bases in the middle. The CDR3 is CASSLGGSGANVLTF. In DNA form, the CDR3 reads TGTGCCAGCAGCTTGGGTGGCTCTGGGGCCAACGTCCTGACTTTC. Using reference TRBV5-6 and TRBJ2-6 for the parts outside the CDR3, the full variable domain is DAGVTQSPTHLIKTRGQQVTLRCSPKSGHDTVSWYQQALGQGPQFIFQYYEEEERQRGNFPDRFSGHQFPNYSSELNVNALLLGDSALYLCASSLGGSGANVLTFGAGSRLTVL.

The chain recombines TRBV19 with TRBJ2-6; D is possibly TRBD1 (5 bases). The CDR3 runs to 15 residues. CDR1 is LNHDA, CDR2 SQIVND, per germline (reference sequence). With 7 bases removed from V and 0 bases from J, the gap between germline ends came to 10 bases. CDR3 region: CASKQGISGANVLTF. The DNA of the CDR3 is TGTGCCAGTAAGCAGGGAATCTCTGGGGCCAACGTCCTGACTTTC.

The chain is built from TRBV6-5 and TRBJ1-1; D uncertain. Trimming left V 0 bases short and J 1 base short, with 3 bases between. This CDR3 region has 13 residues. The germline CDR1 and CDR2 sequences are MNHEY and SVGAGI. The CDR3 sequence is CASSYSTNTEAFF. In DNA, the CDR3 is TGTGCCAGCAGTTACTCGACGAACACTGAAGCTTTCTTT.

This sequence joins TRBV11-2 and TRBJ1-4; TRBD1 matches 9 bases. J gave up 7 bases and V 3 bases, and 3 bases lay outside the gene matches. Germline V lookup: CDR1 SGHAT, CDR2 FQNNGV. The CDR3 is 14 residues long. The DNA for the CDR3 is TGTGCCAGCAGCTTTGGACAGGGGACTGAAAAACTGTTTTTT. Its translation is CASSFGQGTEKLFF.

The genes are TRBV6-5 and TRBJ1-3, with TRBD1 identical over 7 bases. Trimming removed 9 bases from V and 2 bases from J; junction bases left unmatched: 10. The CDR3 extends over 15 amino acids. Germline values: CDR1 MNHEY, CDR2 SVGAGI. The DNA of the CDR3 is TGTGCCAGTCACTTTACAGGGACAGCTGGAAACACCATATATTTT. It yields the protein CASHFTGTAGNTIYF.

The chain is built from TRBV5-4 and TRBJ2-1; 8 bases match TRBD2. This CDR3 is 15 amino acids long. Trimming took 4 bases from V and 9 from J; bases not matched to a gene: 12. CDR1 SGHNT and CDR2 YYREEE come from the germline V gene (reference sequence). The CDR3 sequence is CASSPGLVDFREQFF. The CDR3 DNA sequence: TGTGCCAGCAGCCCGGGACTAGTAGATTTTCGTGAGCAGTTCTTC.

The chain combines TRBV6-5 with TRBJ2-5, with TRBD2 as a possible D gene (6 bases). Germline assignment: CDR1 MNHEY and CDR2 SVGAGI. The CDR3 runs to 12 residues. V was pared by 6 bases and J by 2 bases, with 7 bases between. CDR3 in DNA: TGTGCCAGCAGGGGGGGACAAGAGACCCAGTACTTC. Its protein is CASRGGQETQYF.

The genes are TRBV7-4 and TRBJ1-2; D gene uncertain. The CDR3 runs 12 residues. Germline-derived CDR1 and CDR2 are SGHVT and SQSDAQ. Between the trimmed V and J ends, which lost 1 base and 8 bases, there was a span of 8 bases. The CDR3 DNA sequence: TGTGCCAGCAGCTTAGGCCACGTCGGCTACACCTTC. This translates into CASSLGHVGYTF.

In its sample, this clone was seen once. This chain uses TRBV5-1 with TRBJ1-1; TRBD1 is a possible D gene (6 bases). Germline V gene sequence: CDR1 SGHRS, CDR2 YFSETQ. The CDR3 extends over 13 amino acids. Trimming removed 1 base from V and 5 bases from J, with 9 bases in between. This chain's CDR3 is CASSLQGRTEAFF. The CDR3 DNA reads as TGCGCCAGCAGCTTGCAGGGGAGGACTGAAGCTTTCTTT.

The V and J genes are TRBV5-8 and TRBJ2-7, with D possibly being TRBD2 (6 bases). V was trimmed by 4 bases and J by 6 bases, leaving 14 bases between them. Germline CDR1 and CDR2: SGHTS and YDEGEE. This CDR3 contains 13 residues. The DNA of the CDR3 is TGTGCCAGCAGCCCCCGGGAGCTCGGCGAGCAGTACGTC. It translates to CASSPRELGEQYV.

The V gene is TRBV27, the J gene TRBJ2-7; a possible D gene is TRBD1 (6 bases). Germline loops: CDR1 MNHEY, CDR2 SMNVEV (reference sequence). Trimming pared 4 bases from V and 5 bases from J, leaving 18 bases between. This CDR3 has 15 residues. The CDR3 region is CASSSLRGEIDEQYV. The CDR3 DNA follows: TGTGCCAGCAGTTCCCTCAGGGGCGAAATTGACGAGCAGTACGTC.

The V and J genes are TRBV5-1 and TRBJ1-2; no clear D gene. The V end lost 2 bases, the J end lost 5 bases, and 7 bases lay between the germline ends. The CDR3 loop spans 12 amino acids. CDR1 is SGHRS, CDR2 YFSETQ, per germline. The CDR3 region is CASSLSGYGYTF. The DNA of the CDR3 is TGCGCCAGCAGCTTATCCGGGTATGGCTACACCTTC.

The chain links TRBV6-5 to TRBJ1-4; TRBD1 aligns across 7 bases. Per the germline V gene, CDR1 is MNHEY and CDR2 is SVGAGI. The CDR3 extends over 15 amino acids. The junction had 11 bases not matched to a gene; V was cut back by 7 bases and J by 6 bases. This CDR3 is CASTPRRGLDEKLFF. CDR3 sequence (DNA): TGTGCCAGCACCCCCCGCAGGGGGTTGGATGAAAAACTGTTTTTT.

Of note for this clone: At one end the junction does not follow the germline gene, possibly because of a read error. This chain uses TRBV6-1 with TRBJ1-2; no firm D call. Germline CDR1 reads MNHNS; CDR2 reads SASEGT. The CDR3 covers 13 residues. The CDR3 sequence is CASREGLNYGYTF. In DNA, the CDR3 is TGTGCCAGCAGGGAAGGACTAAACTATGGCTACACCTTC.

V and J are TRBV6-7 and TRBJ2-5; D unresolved. TRBV6-7 is reported as an ORF; its role is uncertain. This CDR3 contains 12 residues. V lost 11 bases to trimming and J lost 5 bases, with 15 bases between them. DNA of the CDR3: TGTGCCCGCCTTCCCGCGCGGGAGACCCAGTACTTC. Protein sequence: CARLPARETQYF.

The chain links TRBV5-4 to TRBJ1-5; no definite D call. The ends were cut back, 0 bases at V and 7 bases at J, with 8 bases in the middle. CDR1 and CDR2 from the germline V gene are SGHNT and YYREEE (reference sequence). This CDR3 is 13 amino acids long. The CDR3 DNA reads TGTGCCAGCAGCTTGGATTTCGCCCAGCCCCAGCATTTT. It encodes CASSLDFAQPQHF.

The J gene is TRBJ2-2, the V gene TRBV19; the D call may be TRBD1 or TRBD2 (5 bases each). V was pared by 1 base and J by 4 bases, with 10 bases between. The CDR3 consists of 15 residues. From germline, CDR1 is LNHDA and CDR2 SQIVND (reference sequence). The CDR3: CASSIVGGGTGELFF. CDR3 in DNA: TGTGCCAGTAGTATAGTTGGGGGTGGCACCGGGGAGCTGTTTTTT.

The chain links TRBV10-3 to TRBJ1-2; D may be TRBD1 (5 bases). Per germline, CDR1 ENHRY and CDR2 SYGVKD. V gave up 10 bases and J gave up 4 bases, with 19 bases separating them. The CDR3 sequence is 14 residues long. CDR3 in DNA: TGTGCCACCCGGGGGGAAGGGACTGCCTATGGCTACACCTTC. Translated: CATRGEGTAYGYTF.